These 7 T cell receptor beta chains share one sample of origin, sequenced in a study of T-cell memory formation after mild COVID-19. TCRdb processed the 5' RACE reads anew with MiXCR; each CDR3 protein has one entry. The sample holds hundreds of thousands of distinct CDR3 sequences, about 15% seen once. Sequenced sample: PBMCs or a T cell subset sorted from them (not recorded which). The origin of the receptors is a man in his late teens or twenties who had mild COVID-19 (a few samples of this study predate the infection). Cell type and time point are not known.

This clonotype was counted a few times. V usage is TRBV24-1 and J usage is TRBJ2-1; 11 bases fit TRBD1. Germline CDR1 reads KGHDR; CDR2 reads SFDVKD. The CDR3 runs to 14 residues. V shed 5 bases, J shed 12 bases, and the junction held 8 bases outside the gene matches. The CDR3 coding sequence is TGTGCCACCAGTGTCCGGACAGGGGGCGCGGGGCAGTTCTTC. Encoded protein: CATSVRTGGAGQFF.

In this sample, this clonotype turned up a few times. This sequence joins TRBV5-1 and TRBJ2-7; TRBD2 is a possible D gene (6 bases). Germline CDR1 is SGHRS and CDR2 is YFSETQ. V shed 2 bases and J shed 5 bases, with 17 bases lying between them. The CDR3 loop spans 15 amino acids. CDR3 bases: TGCGCCAGCAGCTTACGAGGTGGAGGGAGCGACGAGCAGTACGTC. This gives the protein CASSLRGGGSDEQYV.

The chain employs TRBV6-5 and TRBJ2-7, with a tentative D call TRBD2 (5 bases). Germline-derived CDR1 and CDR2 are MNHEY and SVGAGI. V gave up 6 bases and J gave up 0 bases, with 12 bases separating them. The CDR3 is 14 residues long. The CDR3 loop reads CASRRTWGSYEQYV. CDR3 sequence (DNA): TGTGCCAGCAGAAGGACTTGGGGCTCCTACGAGCAGTACGTC.

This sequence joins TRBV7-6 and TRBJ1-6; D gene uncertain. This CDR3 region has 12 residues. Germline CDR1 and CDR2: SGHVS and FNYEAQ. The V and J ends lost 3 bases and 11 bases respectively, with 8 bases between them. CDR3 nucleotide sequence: TGTGCCAGCAGCTTGCCGGGGACACCCCTCCACTTT. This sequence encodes CASSLPGTPLHF. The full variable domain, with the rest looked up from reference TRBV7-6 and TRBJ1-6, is GAGVSQSPRYKVTKRGQDVALRCDPISGHVSLYWYRQALGQGPEFLTYFNYEAQQDKSGLPNDRFSAERPEGSISTLTIQRTEQRDSAMYRCASSLPGTPLHFGNGTRLTVT.

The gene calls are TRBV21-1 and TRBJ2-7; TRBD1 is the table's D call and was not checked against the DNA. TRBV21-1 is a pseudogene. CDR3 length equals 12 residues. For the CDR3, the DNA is TGTGCCAGCGTAGGGACAGGGGGCGAGCAGTACGTC. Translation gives CASVGTGGEQYV.

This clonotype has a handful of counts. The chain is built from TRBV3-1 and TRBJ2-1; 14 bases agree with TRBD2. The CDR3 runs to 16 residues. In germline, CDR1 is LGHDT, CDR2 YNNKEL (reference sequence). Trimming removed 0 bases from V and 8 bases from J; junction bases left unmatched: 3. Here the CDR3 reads CASSQDRTSGGHEQFF. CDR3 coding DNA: TGTGCCAGCAGCCAAGACCGGACTAGCGGGGGGCATGAGCAGTTCTTC.

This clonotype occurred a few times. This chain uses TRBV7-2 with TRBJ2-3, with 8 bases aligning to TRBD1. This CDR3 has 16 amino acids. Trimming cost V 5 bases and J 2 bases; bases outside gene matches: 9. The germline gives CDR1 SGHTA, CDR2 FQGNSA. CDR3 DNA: TGTGCCAGCAGCCTCGAACACAGGGGGTTCACAGATACGCAGTATTTT. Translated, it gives CASSLEHRGFTDTQYF.